This TCR beta chain was captured in a study of control samples from healthy donors and cancer patients. TCRdb's table, derived via immunoSEQ multiplex PCR, lists solely in-frame clones and lacks some. The top ten clones hold less than 2% of a sample with 210,000 or so clones, over 80% of them seen once. CDR1 is LGHDT, CDR2 YNNKEL, per germline (reference sequence). CDR3 length: 17 residues. After removal of 1 base from V and 6 bases from J, the junction contained 12 bases not matched to a gene. The V call is TRBV3-1 (or the pseudogene TRBV3-2), the J call TRBJ1-2; 9 positions agree with TRBD1. The TCR comes from a young man in good health. Sequenced: blood. CDR3 bases: TGTGCCAGCAGCCAAGGGGGGACAGGGAATGTAGTAAATGGCTACACCTTC. Translated: CASSQGGTGNVVNGYTF.